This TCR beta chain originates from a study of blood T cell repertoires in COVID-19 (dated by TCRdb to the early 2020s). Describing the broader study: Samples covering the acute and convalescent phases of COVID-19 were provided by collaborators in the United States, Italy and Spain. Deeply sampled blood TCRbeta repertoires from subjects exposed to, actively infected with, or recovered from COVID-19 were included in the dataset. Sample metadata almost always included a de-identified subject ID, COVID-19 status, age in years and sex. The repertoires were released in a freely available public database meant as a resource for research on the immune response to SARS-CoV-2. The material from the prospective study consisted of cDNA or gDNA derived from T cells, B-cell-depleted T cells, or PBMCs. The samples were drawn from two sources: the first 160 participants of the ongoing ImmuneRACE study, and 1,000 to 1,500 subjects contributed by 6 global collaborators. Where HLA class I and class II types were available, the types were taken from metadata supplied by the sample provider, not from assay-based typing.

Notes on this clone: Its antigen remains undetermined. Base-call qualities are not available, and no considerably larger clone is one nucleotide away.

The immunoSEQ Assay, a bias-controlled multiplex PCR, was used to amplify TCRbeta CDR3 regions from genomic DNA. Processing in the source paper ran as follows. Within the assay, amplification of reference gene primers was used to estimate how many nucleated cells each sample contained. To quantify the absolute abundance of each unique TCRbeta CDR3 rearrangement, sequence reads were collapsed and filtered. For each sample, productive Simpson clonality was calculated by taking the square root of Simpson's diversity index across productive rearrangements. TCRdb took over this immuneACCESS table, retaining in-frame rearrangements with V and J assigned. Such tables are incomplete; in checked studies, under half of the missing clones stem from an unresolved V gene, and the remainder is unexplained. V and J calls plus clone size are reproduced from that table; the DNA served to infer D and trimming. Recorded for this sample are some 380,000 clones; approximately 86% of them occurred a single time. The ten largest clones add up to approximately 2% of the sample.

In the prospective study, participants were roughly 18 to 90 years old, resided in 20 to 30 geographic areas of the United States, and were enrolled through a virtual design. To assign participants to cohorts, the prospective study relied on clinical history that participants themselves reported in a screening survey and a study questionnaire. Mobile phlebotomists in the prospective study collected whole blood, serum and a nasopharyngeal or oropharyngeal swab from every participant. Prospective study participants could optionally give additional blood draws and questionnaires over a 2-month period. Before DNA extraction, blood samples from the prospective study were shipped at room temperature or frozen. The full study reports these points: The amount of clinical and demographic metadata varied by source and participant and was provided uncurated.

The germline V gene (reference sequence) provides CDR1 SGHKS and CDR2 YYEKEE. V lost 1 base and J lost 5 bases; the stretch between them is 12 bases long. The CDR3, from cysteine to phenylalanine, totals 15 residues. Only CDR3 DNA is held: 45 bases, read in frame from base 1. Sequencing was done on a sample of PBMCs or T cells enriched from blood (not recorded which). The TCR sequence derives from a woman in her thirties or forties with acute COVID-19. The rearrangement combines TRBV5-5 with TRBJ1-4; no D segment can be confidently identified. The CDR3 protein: CASSLLAVTNEKLFF. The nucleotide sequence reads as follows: TGTGCCAGCAGCTTGTTGGCAGTTACCAATGAAAAACTGTTTTTT.